The sequence of this T cell receptor (beta chain) was determined in a study of blood T cell repertoires in COVID-19. V was trimmed by 3 bases and J by 4 bases, leaving 18 bases between them. Germline assignment: CDR1 MNHEY and CDR2 SVGAGI. The CDR3 is made up of 16 amino acids. In the source study's methods: Reference gene primer amplification yielded estimated nucleated cell counts. TCRdb keeps only in-frame clones here, not all; method: immunoSEQ multiplex PCR. That table is the source of V, J and clone size, and D and trimming were worked out from the DNA. The table has 120,000 to 150,000 clones, around 87% seen once.

V and J are TRBV6-5 and TRBJ1-1; no reliable D call. The TCR was taken from a man aged 50 to 59 who had recovered from COVID-19. Sequenced material: peripheral blood. CDR3 in DNA: TGTGCCAGCAGTTATGGTTGGGCCGACAAAGGCACTGAAGCTTTCTTT. It specifies CASSYGWADKGTEAFF.